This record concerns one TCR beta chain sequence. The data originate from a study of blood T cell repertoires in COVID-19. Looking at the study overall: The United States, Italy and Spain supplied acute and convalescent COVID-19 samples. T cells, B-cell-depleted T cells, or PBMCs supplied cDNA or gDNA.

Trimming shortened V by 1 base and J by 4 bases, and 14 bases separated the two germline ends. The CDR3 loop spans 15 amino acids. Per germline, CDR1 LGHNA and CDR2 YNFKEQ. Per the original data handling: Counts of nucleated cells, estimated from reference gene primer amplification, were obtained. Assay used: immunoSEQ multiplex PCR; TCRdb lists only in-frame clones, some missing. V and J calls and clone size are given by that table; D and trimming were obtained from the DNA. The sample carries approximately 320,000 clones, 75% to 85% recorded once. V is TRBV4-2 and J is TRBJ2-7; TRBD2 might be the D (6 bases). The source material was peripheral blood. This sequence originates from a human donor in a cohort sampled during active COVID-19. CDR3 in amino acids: CASSQVWEVAYEQYF. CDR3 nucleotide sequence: TGTGCCAGCAGCCAAGTTTGGGAGGTGGCTTACGAGCAGTACTTC.